Shown below are 20 T cell receptor beta chains from a single sample sequenced in a study of beta chain features in type 1 diabetes. The sequenced template was cDNA made from the entire isolated RNA. Some clones are missing from TCRdb's copy, which holds only in-frame ones; the method was immunoSEQ multiplex PCR. The sample includes about 300,000 clones, about 8.5% of them seen just once. What was sequenced was central memory CD4+ T cells from blood. The source of these receptors is a woman in her late teens or twenties in good health.

This clone was seen a few times. The chain employs TRBV7-2 and TRBJ2-7; D remains ambiguous. Germline CDR1 and CDR2: SGHTA and FQGNSA. CDR3 length equals 14 residues. With 2 bases removed from V and 4 bases from J, the gap between germline ends came to 12 bases. CDR3 amino acids: CASSLPPASYEQYF. In DNA form, the CDR3 reads TGTGCCAGCAGCTTACCCCCAGCCTCATACGAGCAGTACTTC.

This clone was detected a few times. This sequence joins TRBV6-5 and TRBJ1-1; D unresolved. V dropped 5 bases and J dropped 4 bases, with 14 bases sitting between them. This CDR3 is 14 amino acids long. CDR1 MNHEY and CDR2 SVGAGI come from the germline V gene. The CDR3 loop is CASSPEGAVTEAFF. The DNA of the CDR3 is TGTGCCAGCAGTCCGGAGGGTGCAGTCACTGAAGCTTTCTTT.

This clone was observed a handful of times. The rearrangement uses TRBV7-2 and TRBJ2-1, with D unclear. Per the germline V gene, CDR1 is SGHTA and CDR2 is FQGNSA. The V end lost 3 bases, the J end lost 0 bases, and 9 bases lay between the germline ends. The length of the CDR3 is 15 residues. This CDR3 reads CASSLGVHSYNEQFF. The CDR3 DNA is TGTGCCAGCAGCTTGGGTGTTCACTCCTACAATGAGCAGTTCTTC.

The chain employs TRBV5-1 and TRBJ2-3; 12 nucleotides line up with TRBD2. The V segment lost 3 bases and the J segment 5 bases; nucleotides outside the gene matches: 4. The CDR3 is 15 amino acids. Germline CDR1 SGHRS, CDR2 YFSETQ. CDR3 amino acids: CASSSLAGGQDTQYF. For the CDR3, the DNA is TGCGCCAGCAGCTCCCTAGCGGGGGGGCAAGATACGCAGTATTTT.

This clone was observed a few times. This chain links TRBV19 with TRBJ1-5, with D unresolved. The CDR3 spans 14 residues. V gave up 6 bases and J gave up 0 bases, with 9 bases separating them. Germline loops: CDR1 LNHDA, CDR2 SQIVND (reference sequence). CDR3 in DNA: TGTGCCAGTAGCCCTTCGGGTAGCAATCAGCCCCAGCATTTT. This gives the protein CASSPSGSNQPQHF.

The chain is built from TRBV5-1 and TRBJ1-2, with TRBD1 matching over 10 bases. With 6 bases clipped from V and 7 bases from J, the junction kept 6 bases outside the gene matches. There are 13 residues in the CDR3. Germline CDR1 is SGHRS and CDR2 is YFSETQ. This chain's CDR3 is CASNPGQGSGYTF. The CDR3 DNA is TGCGCCAGCAACCCGGGACAGGGGTCTGGCTACACCTTC.

This clone has just a few counts. The CDR3 loop reads CATSPAHGNTIYF. DNA for the CDR3: TGTGCCACCAGCCCGGCCCATGGAAACACCATATATTTT. V is TRBV15 and J is TRBJ1-3; D unclear. The V end lost 5 bases, the J end lost 3 bases, and 8 bases lay between the germline ends. The CDR3 runs 13 residues. The germline gives CDR1 LNHNV, CDR2 YYDKDF (reference sequence). The whole variable domain, filled in from reference TRBV15 and TRBJ1-3, reads DAMVIQNPRYQVTQFGKPVTLSCSQTLNHNVMYWYQQKSSQAPKLLFHYYDKDFNNEADTPDNFQSRRPNTSFCFLDIRSPGLGDTAMYLCATSPAHGNTIYFGEGSWLTVV.

This clone came up a few times. The chain has TRBV7-3 and TRBJ2-7; 10 positions agree with TRBD1. In germline, CDR1 is SGHTA, CDR2 FQGTGA. V lost 5 bases to trimming and J lost 3 bases; unmatched junction nucleotides: 4. There are 14 residues in the CDR3. The CDR3 here is CASSPGQGIYEQYF. CDR3 sequence (DNA): TGTGCCAGCAGCCCGGGACAGGGGATCTACGAGCAGTACTTC.

This clone occurred many times. The J gene is TRBJ1-1, the V gene TRBV7-9; D perhaps matches TRBD1 (5 bases). The V gene's germline CDR1 is SEHNR and CDR2 FQNEAQ (reference sequence). The CDR3 contains 13 residues. Trimming removed 4 bases from V and 7 bases from J, with 13 bases in between. CDR3 protein: CASSSGGFGEAFF. CDR3 coding DNA: TGTGCCAGCAGCTCTGGGGGGTTTGGTGAAGCTTTCTTT.

This clone was observed a few times. The chain employs TRBV6-6 and TRBJ2-3; D may be TRBD2 (5 bases). The CDR3 sequence is 15 residues long. V was cut by 4 bases and J by 5 bases, with 16 bases left in between. Germline V CDR1 and CDR2: MNHNY, SVGAGI (reference sequence). CDR3 amino acids: CASSSTPFREDTQYF. The CDR3, as DNA: TGTGCCAGCAGTTCCACCCCCTTTCGGGAAGATACGCAGTATTTT.

There are a few counts of this clone. This chain joins TRBV2 and TRBJ2-7, with 7 positions matching TRBD1. V trimming: 7 bases; J trimming: 3 bases; junction bases outside the gene matches: 3. The CDR3 sequence is 12 residues long. Germline-derived CDR1 and CDR2 are SNHLY and FYNNEI. CDR3 DNA sequence: TGTGCCAGCAATTCAGGGGGCTACGAGCAGTACTTC. As protein: CASNSGGYEQYF.

This rearrangement joins TRBV7-2 to TRBJ2-5; TRBD1 matches 7 bases. The last part of the DNA fits TRBJ2-7 better; the J call may be wrong. CDR1 is SGHTA and CDR2 is FQGNSA in the germline V gene. The CDR3 covers 14 residues. For the CDR3, the DNA is TGTGCCAGCAGTCTCCGGGACAGTGGATCCGAGCAGTACTTC. Protein: CASSLRDSGSEQYF.

This clone showed up just a few times. V and J are TRBV7-2 and TRBJ2-3, with TRBD2 matching over 12 bases. The CDR3 length is 17 residues. The germline V gene encodes CDR1 SGHTA and CDR2 FQGNSA. J gave up 0 bases and V 6 bases, and 7 bases lay outside the gene matches. CDR3 loop: CASRKRLAGVSTDTQYF. The DNA for the CDR3 is TGTGCCAGCAGAAAAAGACTAGCGGGGGTTAGCACAGATACGCAGTATTTT.

This clone has only a few counts. CDR3 residues: CASSPGQMREQYV. DNA of the CDR3: TGTGCCAGCAGCCCCGGACAGATGCGGGAGCAGTACGTC. The rearrangement uses TRBV7-2 and TRBJ2-7, with D perhaps matching TRBD1 (6 bases). The CDR3 is made up of 13 amino acids. Trimming left V 5 bases short and J 7 bases short, with 15 bases between. Looked up from germline, CDR1 is SGHTA and CDR2 is FQGNSA.

This clone came up a few times. The chain employs TRBV5-1 and TRBJ2-5; 10 bases agree with TRBD1. Looked up from germline, CDR1 is SGHRS and CDR2 is YFSETQ. The V gene end was trimmed by 1 base and the J gene end by 3 bases; junction bases not matched to a gene: 3. This CDR3 has 15 amino acids. The CDR3 DNA reads as TGCGCCAGCAGCTTGTATGGGACAGGGGAAGAGACCCAGTACTTC. Encoded protein: CASSLYGTGEETQYF.

The J gene is TRBJ2-3, the V gene TRBV10-3; D might be TRBD1 (6 bases). CDR3 length: 13 amino acids. Per germline, CDR1 ENHRY and CDR2 SYGVKD. Deletions cut 10 bases from V and 1 base from J, with 12 bases between. The DNA of the CDR3 is TGTGCCAGCAGGGGAGACGGCACAGATACGCAGTATTTT. Translated: CASRGDGTDTQYF.

The gene calls are TRBV6-5 and TRBJ2-4; tentatively, D is TRBD1 (6 bases). Germline-derived CDR1 and CDR2 are MNHEY and SVGAGI. This CDR3 has 15 residues. The germline V and J ends were trimmed by 6 bases and 2 bases, with 14 bases remaining between them. CDR3: CASRPKDRSKNIQYF. DNA of the CDR3: TGTGCCAGCAGGCCCAAGGACAGATCCAAAAACATTCAGTACTTC.

V is TRBV28 and J is TRBJ2-1, with TRBD1 identical over 7 bases. The germline CDR1 and CDR2 sequences are MDHEN and SYDVKM. The CDR3 totals 12 residues. The V segment lost 7 bases and the J segment 8 bases; nucleotides outside the gene matches: 5. CDR3 protein: CASTYRGDEQFF. The CDR3 DNA reads TGTGCCAGCACCTACAGGGGCGATGAGCAGTTCTTC. The full variable domain, completed using reference TRBV28 and TRBJ2-1, is DVKVTQSSRYLVKRTGEKVFLECVQDMDHENMFWYRQDPGLGLRLIYFSYDVKMKEKGDIPEGYSVSREKKERFSLILESASTNQTSMYLCASTYRGDEQFFGPGTRLTVL.

This clone was seen repeatedly, ten times or more. The V call is TRBV7-9, the J call TRBJ1-3; D is uncertain. Trimming left V 5 bases short and J 0 bases short, with 8 bases between. CDR1 SEHNR and CDR2 FQNEAQ come from the germline V gene (reference sequence). The CDR3 consists of 14 residues. This CDR3 reads CASSKFGSGNTIYF. CDR3 coding DNA: TGTGCCAGCAGCAAGTTCGGCTCTGGAAACACCATATATTTT.

The genes are TRBV7-9 and TRBJ2-7, with 9 bases identical to TRBD1. The trim removed 4 bases at V and 2 bases at J, leaving 6 bases unmatched. The germline V gene has CDR1 SEHNR and CDR2 FQNEAQ (reference sequence). This CDR3 spans 15 amino acids. The chain's CDR3 is CASSSGGTGPYEQYV. The CDR3 DNA reads TGTGCCAGCAGCTCGGGCGGGACAGGGCCCTACGAGCAGTACGTC.